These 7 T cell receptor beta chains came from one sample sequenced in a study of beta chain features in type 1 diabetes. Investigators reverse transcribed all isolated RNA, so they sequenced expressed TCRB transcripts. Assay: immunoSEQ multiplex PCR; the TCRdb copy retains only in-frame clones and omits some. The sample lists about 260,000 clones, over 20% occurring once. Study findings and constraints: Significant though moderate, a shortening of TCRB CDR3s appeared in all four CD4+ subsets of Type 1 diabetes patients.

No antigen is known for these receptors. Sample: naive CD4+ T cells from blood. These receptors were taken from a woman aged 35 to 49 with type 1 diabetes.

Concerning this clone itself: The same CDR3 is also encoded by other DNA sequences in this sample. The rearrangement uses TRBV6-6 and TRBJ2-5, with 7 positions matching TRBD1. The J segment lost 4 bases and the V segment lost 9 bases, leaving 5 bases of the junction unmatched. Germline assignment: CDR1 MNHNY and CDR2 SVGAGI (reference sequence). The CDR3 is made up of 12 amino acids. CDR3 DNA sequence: TGTGCCAGTAGACAGGGCCGAGAGACCCAGTACTTC. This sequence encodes CASRQGRETQYF.

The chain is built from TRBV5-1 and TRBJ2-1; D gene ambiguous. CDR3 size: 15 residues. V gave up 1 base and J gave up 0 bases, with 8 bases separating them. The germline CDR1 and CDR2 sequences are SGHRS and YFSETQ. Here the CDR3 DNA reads TGCGCCAGCAGCTTGACTGGTAGCTCCTACAATGAGCAGTTCTTC. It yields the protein CASSLTGSSYNEQFF.

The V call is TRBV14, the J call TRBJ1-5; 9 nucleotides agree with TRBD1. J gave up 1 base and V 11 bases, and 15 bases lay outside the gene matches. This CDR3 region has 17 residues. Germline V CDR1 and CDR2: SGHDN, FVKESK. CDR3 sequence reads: CAWLARGQGPSNQPQHF. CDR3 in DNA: TGTGCCTGGCTGGCGAGAGGACAGGGGCCGAGCAATCAGCCCCAGCATTTT.

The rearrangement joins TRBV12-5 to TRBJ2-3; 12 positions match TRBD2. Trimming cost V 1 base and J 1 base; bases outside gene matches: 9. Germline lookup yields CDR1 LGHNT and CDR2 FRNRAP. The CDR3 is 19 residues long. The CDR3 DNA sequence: TGTGCTAGTGGTTTGGCCCTACCCTGGACTAGCGGGGGCACAGATACGCAGTATTTT. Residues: CASGLALPWTSGGTDTQYF.

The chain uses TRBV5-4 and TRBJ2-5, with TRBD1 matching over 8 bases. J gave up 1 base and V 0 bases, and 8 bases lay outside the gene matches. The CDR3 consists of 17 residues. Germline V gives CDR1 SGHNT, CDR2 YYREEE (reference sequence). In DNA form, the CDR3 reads TGTGCCAGCAGCTTGGGGGGACGGACAGGGCTCCAAGAGACCCAGTACTTC. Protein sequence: CASSLGGRTGLQETQYF.

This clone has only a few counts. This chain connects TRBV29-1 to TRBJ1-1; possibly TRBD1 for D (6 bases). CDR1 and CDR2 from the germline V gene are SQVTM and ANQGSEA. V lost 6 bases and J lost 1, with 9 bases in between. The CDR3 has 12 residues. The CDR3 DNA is TGCAGCGTCCTACAGGGGAACACTGAAGCTTTCTTT. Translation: CSVLQGNTEAFF.

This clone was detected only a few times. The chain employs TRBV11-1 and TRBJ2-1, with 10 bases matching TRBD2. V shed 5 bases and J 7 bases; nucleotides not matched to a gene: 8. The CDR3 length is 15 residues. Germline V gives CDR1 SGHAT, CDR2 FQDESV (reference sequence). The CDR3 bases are TGTGCCAGCAGCCCGAGCGGGACTAGCGAAAATGAGCAGTTCTTC. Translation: CASSPSGTSENEQFF. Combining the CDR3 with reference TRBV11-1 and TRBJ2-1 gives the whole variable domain EAEVAQSPRYKITEKSQAVAFWCDPISGHATLYWYRQILGQGPELLVQFQDESVVDDSQLPKDRFSAERLKGVDSTLKIQPAELGDSAMYLCASSPSGTSENEQFFGPGTRLTVL.